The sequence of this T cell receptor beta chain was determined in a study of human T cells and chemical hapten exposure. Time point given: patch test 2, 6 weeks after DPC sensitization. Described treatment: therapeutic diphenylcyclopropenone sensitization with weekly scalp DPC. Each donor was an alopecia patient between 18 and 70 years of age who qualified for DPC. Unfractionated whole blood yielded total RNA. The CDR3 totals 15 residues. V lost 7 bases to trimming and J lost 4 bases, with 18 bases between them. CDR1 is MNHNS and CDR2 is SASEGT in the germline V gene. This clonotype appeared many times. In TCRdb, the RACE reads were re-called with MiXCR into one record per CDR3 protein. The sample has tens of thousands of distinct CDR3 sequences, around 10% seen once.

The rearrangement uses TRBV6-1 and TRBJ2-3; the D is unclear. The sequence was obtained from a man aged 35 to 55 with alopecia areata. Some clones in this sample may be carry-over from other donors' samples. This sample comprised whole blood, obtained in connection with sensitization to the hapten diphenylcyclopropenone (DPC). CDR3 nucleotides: TGTGCCAGCACCCAGGCAGCCTTACTTCCAGATACGCAGTATTTT. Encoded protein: CASTQAALLPDTQYF.